The 17 T cell receptor beta chains below come from one sample, sequenced in a study of control samples from healthy donors and cancer patients. Profiled with immunoSEQ multiplex PCR; TCRdb holds only in-frame clones, not every one. The data hold 110,000 or so clones, with approximately 90% observed a single time. The material sequenced was blood. The receptors originated from a human donor in good health. The donor label of this sample is uncertain.

This clone was seen once. The chain employs TRBV2 and TRBJ2-3; tentative D call: TRBD1 (6 bases). The ends were cut back, 6 bases at V and 9 bases at J, with 19 bases in the middle. There are 14 residues in the CDR3. CDR1 is SNHLY, CDR2 FYNNEI, per germline. CDR3 nucleotides: TGTGCCAGCAGAGAGGACAGTGCCGATATAACGCAGTATTTT. Translation: CASREDSADITQYF.

V and J are TRBV4-2 and TRBJ1-4; D might be TRBD1 (6 bases). V lost 4 bases and J lost 4, with 19 bases in between. Germline-derived CDR1 and CDR2 are LGHNA and YNFKEQ. The CDR3 is 17 residues long. The CDR3 DNA reads as TGTGCCAGCAGCCCAAGAGGGACGGACAGCCTTAATGAAAAACTGTTTTTT. Its protein product is CASSPRGTDSLNEKLFF.

This chain joins TRBV14 and TRBJ1-2; 11 bases map to TRBD1. V lost 5 bases, J lost 7 bases, and 6 bases stayed unmatched. There are 14 residues in the CDR3. The germline V gene encodes CDR1 SGHDN and CDR2 FVKESK. The DNA for the CDR3 is TGTGCCAGCAGCGGATGGACAGGGGGCATTGGCTACACCTTC. Amino acid sequence: CASSGWTGGIGYTF.

The genes are TRBV10-3 and TRBJ2-5, with TRBD1 as a possible D gene (5 bases). This CDR3 is built from 12 residues. Germline V gene lookup returns CDR1 ENHRY and CDR2 SYGVKD. V was shortened by 5 bases and J by 3 bases, with 7 bases between the two germline ends. The CDR3 nucleotides are TGTGCCATCAGTACGACAGAAGAGACCCAGTACTTC. It encodes CAISTTEETQYF.

This clone showed up just a few times. V and J are TRBV11-2 and TRBJ1-4; 9 bases agree with TRBD1. Germline-derived CDR1 and CDR2 are SGHAT and FQNNGV. With 5 bases clipped from V and 8 bases from J, the junction kept 6 bases outside the gene matches. This CDR3 is built from 14 residues. The CDR3 sequence: CASSLDRGREKLFF. CDR3 nucleotide sequence: TGTGCCAGCAGCCTGGACAGGGGTCGGGAAAAACTGTTTTTT.

The chain employs TRBV9 and TRBJ1-1; 10 nucleotides match TRBD1. V was clipped by 3 bases and J by 9 bases; unmatched bases: 5. This CDR3 spans 13 amino acids. The germline V gene encodes CDR1 SGDLS and CDR2 YYNGEE. This CDR3 reads CASSGWTGGQAFF. The CDR3 coding sequence is TGTGCCAGCAGCGGTTGGACAGGGGGTCAAGCTTTCTTT.

The chain employs TRBV6-2 or TRBV6-3 and TRBJ1-1; 7 bases agree with TRBD1. The J segment lost 2 bases and the V segment lost 5 bases, leaving 5 bases of the junction unmatched. CDR3 size: 14 residues. Germline assignment: CDR1 MNHEY and CDR2 SVGEGT. The DNA for the CDR3 is TGTGCCAGCAGTAGCAGGGGGAGTAACACTGAAGCTTTCTTT. Its protein product is CASSSRGSNTEAFF.

The chain has TRBV7-2 and TRBJ2-4, with D possibly matching TRBD1 (5 bases). Per the germline V gene, CDR1 is SGHTA and CDR2 is FQGNSA. V lost 1 base to trimming and J lost 0 bases, with 19 bases between them. This CDR3 spans 19 amino acids. The CDR3 region is CASSLVGSGNPIAKNIQYF. The DNA of the CDR3 is TGTGCCAGCAGCTTAGTTGGGTCAGGGAACCCTATAGCCAAAAACATTCAGTACTTC.

V and J are TRBV11-2 and TRBJ1-2; 9 positions agree with TRBD1. Germline V gives CDR1 SGHAT, CDR2 FQNNGV. V lost 3 bases and J lost 6; bases outside the gene matches: 5. This CDR3 contains 14 residues. The CDR3 DNA reads as TGTGCCAGCAGCTTCAGTACAGGGGGCGATGGCTACACCTTC. Its protein product is CASSFSTGGDGYTF.

The chain recombines TRBV6-5 with TRBJ1-3; D unclear. The CDR3 loop spans 12 amino acids. V was pared by 7 bases and J by 7 bases, with 11 bases between. Germline V lookup: CDR1 MNHEY, CDR2 SVGAGI. CDR3 in DNA: TGTGCCAGCACCCTTAATAGGAACACCATATATTTT. It is translated as CASTLNRNTIYF.

This rearrangement joins TRBV5-5 to TRBJ2-1, with 8 bases fitting TRBD2. This CDR3 has 16 amino acids. CDR1 is SGHKS and CDR2 is YYEKEE in the germline V gene (reference sequence). Trimming cost V 0 bases and J 4 bases; bases outside gene matches: 6. In DNA, the CDR3 is TGTGCCAGCAGCTTGGCCGGGGGGGCTACTTACAATGAGCAGTTCTTC. This codes for CASSLAGGATYNEQFF. Using reference TRBV5-5 and TRBJ2-1 for the parts outside the CDR3, the full variable domain is DAGVTQSPTHLIKTRGQQVTLRCSPISGHKSVSWYQQVLGQGPQFIFQYYEKEERGRGNFPDRFSARQFPNYSSELNVNALLLGDSALYLCASSLAGGATYNEQFFGPGTRLTVL.

The chain uses TRBV19 and TRBJ1-4; possible D gene TRBD1, 6 bases. This CDR3 is 16 amino acids long. The germline V and J ends were trimmed by 2 bases and 8 bases, with 18 bases remaining between them. Germline assignment: CDR1 LNHDA and CDR2 SQIVND (reference sequence). In DNA form, the CDR3 reads TGTGCCAGTAGTATACCCCAGAGCTTCCAGGGGGAAAAACTGTTTTTT. This gives the protein CASSIPQSFQGEKLFF.

The rearrangement uses TRBV28 and TRBJ1-1; no reliable D call. V lost 8 bases and J 3 bases, leaving 10 bases between the germline ends. The germline V gene encodes CDR1 MDHEN and CDR2 SYDVKM. CDR3 length equals 12 residues. CDR3 DNA sequence: TGTGCCAGCGCAGAACGAGACACTGAAGCTTTCTTT. This codes for CASAERDTEAFF. The whole variable domain, remainder taken from reference TRBV28 and TRBJ1-1, is DVKVTQSSRYLVKRTGEKVFLECVQDMDHENMFWYRQDPGLGLRLIYFSYDVKMKEKGDIPEGYSVSREKKERFSLILESASTNQTSMYLCASAERDTEAFFGQGTRLTVV.

The chain links TRBV20-1 to TRBJ2-3, with a tentative D call TRBD1 (5 bases). The CDR3 sequence is 11 residues long. Germline-derived CDR1 and CDR2 are DFQATT and SNEGSKA (reference sequence). Trimming removed 7 bases at V and 10 bases at J, with 15 bases between. The CDR3 sequence is CSVKWGLPQYF. CDR3 DNA sequence: TGCAGTGTTAAATGGGGCTTACCGCAGTATTTT.

The genes are TRBV3-1 (or the pseudogene TRBV3-2) and TRBJ2-6; no firm D call. Deletions cut 0 bases from V and 0 bases from J, with 3 bases between. The CDR3 is 15 residues long. CDR1 is LGHDT, CDR2 YNNKEL, per germline (reference sequence). CDR3 DNA sequence: TGTGCCAGCAGCCAAGAGTTCTCTGGGGCCAACGTCCTGACTTTC. Its translation is CASSQEFSGANVLTF.

The chain has TRBV24-1 and TRBJ2-6; possibly TRBD1 for D (6 bases). The CDR3 is 18 residues long. V lost 5 bases and J lost 0, with 16 bases in between. Germline CDR1 reads KGHDR; CDR2 reads SFDVKD. Here the CDR3 DNA reads TGTGCCACCAGTGCCGGTCCAGGGGACATCTCTGGGGCCAACGTCCTGACTTTC. Encoded protein: CATSAGPGDISGANVLTF.

V usage is TRBV14 and J usage is TRBJ2-7; unclear D gene. The ends were cut back, 1 base at V and 5 bases at J, with 9 bases in the middle. CDR3 length: 13 amino acids. The germline V gene has CDR1 SGHDN and CDR2 FVKESK. The DNA of the CDR3 is TGTGCCAGCAGCCAAGTTGGCCAAGACGAGCAGTACTTC. Protein product: CASSQVGQDEQYF. Using reference TRBV14 and TRBJ2-7 for the parts outside the CDR3, the full variable domain is EAGVTQFPSHSVIEKGQTVTLRCDPISGHDNLYWYRRVMGKEIKFLLHFVKESKQDESGMPNNRFLAERTGGTYSTLKVQPAELEDSGVYFCASSQVGQDEQYFGPGTRLTVT.